The 29 T cell receptor beta chains presented below share a single source sample, sequenced in a study of blood T cell repertoires in COVID-19. TCRdb keeps only in-frame clones here, not all; method: immunoSEQ multiplex PCR. The table lists roughly 250,000 clones, 82% of them singletons. Sequencing was carried out using peripheral blood. The receptor source for this set is a woman aged 80 or over with active or convalescent COVID-19.

This rearrangement joins TRBV29-1 to TRBJ1-3, with D perhaps TRBD1 (6 bases). V lost 3 bases and J lost 4, with 10 bases in between. The CDR3 runs 13 residues. Per germline, CDR1 SQVTM and CDR2 ANQGSEA. The CDR3 coding sequence is TGCAGCGTTGAGGGGGCGCAGGGAAACACCATATATTTT. Encoded protein: CSVEGAQGNTIYF.

A few counts support this clone. The chain joins TRBV30 to TRBJ2-1; 10 bases are a match to TRBD2. The CDR3 spans 16 residues. Looked up from germline, CDR1 is GTSNPN and CDR2 is SVGIG (reference sequence). J gave up 0 bases and V 1 base, and 3 bases lay outside the gene matches. The DNA for the CDR3 is TGTGCCTGGAGTGGGATAGCGGGAGGCTCCTACAATGAGCAGTTCTTC. Translating gives CAWSGIAGGSYNEQFF.

The rearrangement links TRBV11-2 to TRBJ1-6, with D uncertain. V lost 5 bases and J lost 9, with 17 bases in between. There are 15 residues in the CDR3. CDR1 is SGHAT and CDR2 is FQNNGV in the germline V gene. The CDR3 coding sequence is TGTGCCAGCAGCATTCGCGAAAGCCCCCGTTCACCCCTCCACTTT. It codes for CASSIRESPRSPLHF.

The rearrangement joins TRBV19 to TRBJ2-1; a weak D match, TRBD1 (6 bases). Germline loops: CDR1 LNHDA, CDR2 SQIVND (reference sequence). Trimming shortened V by 0 bases and J by 0 bases, and 9 bases separated the two germline ends. CDR3 length: 16 amino acids. In DNA form, the CDR3 reads TGTGCCAGTAGTATAGAGGGACAACGCTCCTACAATGAGCAGTTCTTC. Translating it yields CASSIEGQRSYNEQFF.

The chain uses TRBV27 and TRBJ2-2; 12 bases map to TRBD2. Per germline, CDR1 MNHEY and CDR2 SMNVEV (reference sequence). V dropped 1 base and J dropped 6; count of bases not matched to a gene: 12. This CDR3 has 19 residues. CDR3 in DNA: TGTGCCAGCAGTTTATTTTCGGCTAGCGGGAGGGCTTACGCCGGGGAGCTGTTTTTT. Translated, it gives CASSLFSASGRAYAGELFF.

There are a few counts of this clone. V usage is TRBV7-7 and J usage is TRBJ1-3; the D is unclear. Germline loops: CDR1 SSHAT, CDR2 FNYEAQ (reference sequence). The CDR3 spans 14 residues. CDR3 loop: CASSLQNSGNTIYF. The CDR3 coding sequence is TGTGCTAGCTCGCTACAGAACTCTGGAAACACCATATATTTT.

The V and J genes are TRBV3-1 (or the pseudogene TRBV3-2) and TRBJ2-3; 11 bases align to TRBD2. The germline CDR1 and CDR2 sequences are LGHDT and YNNKEL (reference sequence). Trimming took 4 bases from V and 2 from J; bases not matched to a gene: 2. The CDR3 covers 15 residues. For the CDR3, the DNA is TGTGCCAGCAGCCTAGCGGGGGGGGCCACAGATACGCAGTATTTT. Its protein is CASSLAGGATDTQYF.

The V and J genes are TRBV10-1 and TRBJ1-1; D is unclear. Germline assignment: CDR1 WNHNN and CDR2 SYGVQD (reference sequence). V lost 0 bases and J 7 bases, leaving 18 bases between the germline ends. This CDR3 has 16 amino acids. DNA for the CDR3: TGCGCCAGCAGTGAGTCGGTCCACGGCCGGGCGGGTGAAGCTTTCTTT. It translates to CASSESVHGRAGEAFF.

This chain links TRBV19 with TRBJ1-1; tentative D call: TRBD1 (5 bases). The CDR3 contains 14 residues. Trimming pared 6 bases from V and 5 bases from J, leaving 16 bases between. Per the germline V gene, CDR1 is LNHDA and CDR2 is SQIVND (reference sequence). CDR3 nucleotides: TGTGCCAGTAGCTTTTCCCAGGGAGGGACTGAAGCTTTCTTT. Translating gives CASSFSQGGTEAFF.

This clone appeared a few times. The J gene is TRBJ2-3, the V gene TRBV9, with 11 bases lining up with TRBD2. Trimming at V came to 4 bases and at J to 5 bases, leaving 9 bases not matched to a gene. The CDR3 extends over 16 amino acids. Germline V gene lookup returns CDR1 SGDLS and CDR2 YYNGEE. The CDR3 DNA sequence: TGTGCCAGCAGCCCCTTAGCGGGGGGGAGGGGAGATACGCAGTATTTT. Residues: CASSPLAGGRGDTQYF.

The CDR3 reads CASRNLQETQYF. DNA for the CDR3: TGTGCCAGCAGGAACCTACAAGAGACCCAGTACTTC. The chain has TRBV2 and TRBJ2-5; no reliable D call. V dropped 6 bases and J dropped 2 bases, with 7 bases sitting between them. There are 12 residues in the CDR3. Germline-derived CDR1 and CDR2 are SNHLY and FYNNEI.

This clone was seen just once. The V and J genes are TRBV5-1 and TRBJ1-1; D is possibly TRBD1 (5 bases). Trimming shortened V by 0 bases and J by 4 bases, and 13 bases separated the two germline ends. This CDR3 spans 15 amino acids. Germline assignment: CDR1 SGHRS and CDR2 YFSETQ. The DNA of the CDR3 is TGCGCCAGCAGCTTGGCAGGGATGGTCGGCACTGAAGCTTTCTTT. This gives the protein CASSLAGMVGTEAFF.

Concerning this clone itself: The junction and the germline gene differ at one end; a read error may be behind it. The genes are TRBV5-1 and TRBJ2-7; D is uncertain. This CDR3 region has 13 residues. Germline V gives CDR1 SGHRS, CDR2 YFSETQ. CDR3 in amino acids: CASSLAQSSEQYF. CDR3 in DNA: TGCGCCAGCAGCTTGGCCCAGTCCTCCGAGCAGTACTTC. Based on the CDR3 plus reference TRBV5-1 and TRBJ2-7, the full variable domain is KAGVTQTPRYLIKTRGQQVTLSCSPISGHRSVSWYQQTPGQGLQFLFEYFSETQRNKGNFPGRFSGRQFSNSRSEMNVSTLELGDSALYLCASSLAQSSEQYFGPGTRLTVT.

The chain employs TRBV6-5 and TRBJ2-7; D unclear. The V end lost 6 bases, the J end lost 0 bases, and 9 bases lay between the germline ends. This CDR3 region has 13 residues. The germline V gene encodes CDR1 MNHEY and CDR2 SVGAGI. The CDR3 reads CASSPPGSYEQYF. CDR3 nucleotide sequence: TGTGCCAGCAGCCCACCGGGCTCCTACGAGCAGTACTTC.

The chain carries TRBV3-1 (or the pseudogene TRBV3-2) and TRBJ1-4, with D unresolved. Trimming took off 4 bases at V and 2 bases at J, with 5 bases between the two ends. Looked up from germline, CDR1 is LGHDT and CDR2 is YNNKEL (reference sequence). The CDR3 consists of 13 residues. As DNA, the CDR3 is TGTGCCAGCAGCCCAACTACTAATGAAAAACTGTTTTTT. This translates into CASSPTTNEKLFF.

This clone appeared once. The chain uses TRBV19 and TRBJ1-5; D is unresolved. Between the trimmed V and J ends, which lost 4 bases and 0 bases, there was a span of 10 bases. CDR3 length: 15 residues. Germline V lookup: CDR1 LNHDA, CDR2 SQIVND (reference sequence). In DNA form, the CDR3 reads TGTGCCAGTAGTACCACAGCATATAGCAATCAGCCCCAGCATTTT. Amino acids: CASSTTAYSNQPQHF.

The chain recombines TRBV2 with TRBJ1-2, with D uncertain. Germline lookup yields CDR1 SNHLY and CDR2 FYNNEI. The CDR3 loop spans 14 amino acids. V was cut by 2 bases and J by 8 bases, with 15 bases left in between. CDR3 region: CASSESLNSEGYTF. The CDR3, as DNA: TGTGCCAGCAGTGAATCCCTGAATTCAGAAGGCTACACCTTC.

The chain combines TRBV11-2 with TRBJ2-1, with TRBD1 as a possible D gene (5 bases). The CDR3 totals 14 residues. Trimming shortened V by 0 bases and J by 5 bases, and 8 bases separated the two germline ends. The V gene's germline CDR1 is SGHAT and CDR2 FQNNGV. This chain's CDR3 is CASSLEVRDNEQFF. The CDR3 nucleotides are TGTGCCAGCAGCTTAGAGGTCAGGGACAATGAGCAGTTCTTC.

This clone came up once. This chain uses TRBV3-1 (or the pseudogene TRBV3-2) with TRBJ1-2, with a possible D match to TRBD1 (6 bases). This CDR3 has 15 amino acids. V dropped 1 base and J dropped 2 bases, with 11 bases sitting between them. Germline CDR1 is LGHDT and CDR2 is YNNKEL (reference sequence). CDR3 DNA sequence: TGTGCCAGCAGCCAAGTAGGGGGACTAAACTATGGCTACACCTTC. As protein: CASSQVGGLNYGYTF.

Comments on this clone: Other DNA sequences in the same sample also yield this CDR3. The CDR3 DNA reads TGCGCCAGCAGCTCGGGACAGGGGGCCTACGAGCAGTACTTC. Translating it yields CASSSGQGAYEQYF. This sequence joins TRBV5-1 and TRBJ2-7, with 11 nucleotides matching TRBD1. Germline V lookup: CDR1 SGHRS, CDR2 YFSETQ. V trimming: 3 bases; J trimming: 2 bases; junction bases outside the gene matches: 1. The CDR3 contains 14 residues. Together with reference TRBV5-1 and TRBJ2-7, the CDR3 gives the full variable domain: KAGVTQTPRYLIKTRGQQVTLSCSPISGHRSVSWYQQTPGQGLQFLFEYFSETQRNKGNFPGRFSGRQFSNSRSEMNVSTLELGDSALYLCASSSGQGAYEQYFGPGTRLTVT.

The rearrangement joins TRBV27 to TRBJ2-7; 12 bases line up with TRBD1. Germline CDR1 MNHEY, CDR2 SMNVEV (reference sequence). The trim removed 3 bases at V and 6 bases at J, leaving 6 bases unmatched. This CDR3 has 15 residues. CDR3 residues: CASSFVGQGAGEQYF. The DNA of the CDR3 is TGTGCCAGCAGTTTTGTGGGACAGGGGGCGGGCGAGCAGTACTTC.

The chain carries TRBV28 and TRBJ1-3, with D possibly TRBD1 on 6 matching bases. The CDR3 has 14 amino acids. Germline V gene lookup returns CDR1 MDHEN and CDR2 SYDVKM. V was cut by 5 bases and J by 2 bases, with 10 bases left in between. CDR3 nucleotide sequence: TGTGCCAGCAGTCCGGGACAAGCTGGAAACACCATATATTTT. It codes for CASSPGQAGNTIYF.

The chain couples TRBV9 to TRBJ2-7; 11 bases fit TRBD2. J gave up 0 bases and V 0 bases, and 5 bases lay outside the gene matches. This CDR3 has 17 amino acids. The germline gives CDR1 SGDLS, CDR2 YYNGEE. For the CDR3, the DNA is TGTGCCAGCAGCGTAGGGACTAGCGGGTATCACTCCTACGAGCAGTACTTC. The encoded protein is CASSVGTSGYHSYEQYF.

CDR3 in DNA: TGTGCCAGCAGCTTAGTCAGTACGAACACTGAAGCTTTCTTT. Its protein is CASSLVSTNTEAFF. The chain recombines TRBV7-2 with TRBJ1-1; no clear D. The CDR3 is 14 amino acids. Trimming pared 1 base from V and 1 base from J, leaving 7 bases between. Looked up from germline, CDR1 is SGHTA and CDR2 is FQGNSA. Supplemented by reference TRBV7-2 and TRBJ1-1, the full variable domain reads GAGVSQSPSNKVTEKGKDVELRCDPISGHTALYWYRQSLGQGLEFLIYFQGNSAPDKSGLPSDRFSAERTGGSVSTLTIQRTQQEDSAVYLCASSLVSTNTEAFFGQGTRLTVV.

This chain uses TRBV30 with TRBJ1-4; 9 bases map to TRBD1. Germline V lookup: CDR1 GTSNPN, CDR2 SVGIG (reference sequence). Trimming cost V 3 bases and J 4 bases; bases outside gene matches: 12. The CDR3 extends over 17 amino acids. Here the CDR3 reads CAWSGTGGGWINEKLFF. In DNA, the CDR3 is TGTGCCTGGAGCGGTACAGGGGGCGGTTGGATTAATGAAAAACTGTTTTTT.

The chain is built from TRBV19 and TRBJ2-5; TRBD2 is a possible D gene (5 bases). The CDR3 spans 15 residues. The germline CDR1 and CDR2 sequences are LNHDA and SQIVND (reference sequence). Between the trimmed V and J ends, which lost 0 bases and 5 bases, there was a span of 13 bases. CDR3 sequence reads: CASSIEGRLGETQYF. The DNA for the CDR3 is TGTGCCAGTAGTATAGAAGGGAGACTCGGGGAGACCCAGTACTTC.

The chain employs TRBV6-5 and TRBJ2-4, with D perhaps TRBD1 (6 bases). Trimming took off 0 bases at V and 1 base at J, with 10 bases between the two ends. The CDR3 length is 16 residues. The germline CDR1 and CDR2 sequences are MNHEY and SVGAGI. Written as DNA, the CDR3 is TGTGCCAGCAGTTACTCAGGGGGTTTGGCCAAAAACATTCAGTACTTC. As protein: CASSYSGGLAKNIQYF.

The chain couples TRBV28 to TRBJ1-1; perhaps TRBD1 as D (5 bases). The V end lost 6 bases, the J end lost 3 bases, and 11 bases lay between the germline ends. CDR1 is MDHEN and CDR2 is SYDVKM in the germline V gene. There are 13 residues in the CDR3. The CDR3 coding sequence is TGTGCCAGCAGGGGAGGGGTGCACACTGAAGCTTTCTTT. It encodes CASRGGVHTEAFF.

The genes are TRBV28 and TRBJ1-2; D possibly corresponds to TRBD1 (6 bases). Germline V gene data show CDR1 as MDHEN and CDR2 as SYDVKM. V lost 3 bases and J 6 bases, leaving 23 bases between the germline ends. This CDR3 spans 17 amino acids. The chain's CDR3 is CASSFIRPTHDRHGYTF. The CDR3 coding sequence is TGTGCCAGCAGTTTTATCCGGCCCACCCACGACAGGCATGGCTACACCTTC.